The clone carrying this TCR beta chain was seen a few times. Its antigen is as yet unknown. Trimming cost V 8 bases and J 4 bases, with 0 bases left between them. Germline V lookup: CDR1 LGHDT, CDR2 YNNKEL (reference sequence). The CDR3 loop spans 10 amino acids. These data originate in a study of early T cells in non-severe SARS-CoV-2 infection. As for the study in general: Unsorted whole-blood RNA was sequenced in bulk, leaving chains unpaired.

Each CDR3 protein is one row after TCRdb ran MiXCR on the 5' RACE reads. The sample has about 69,000 distinct CDR3 sequences, 9.5% seen once. Study results and caveats: Anti-spike CD8 specificities were favored by VDJdb matching, whose results missed private and CD4 specificities.

The chain employs TRBV3-1 and TRBJ2-6; D unclear. This receptor was taken from an adult who was a healthcare worker with PCR-confirmed SARS-CoV-2 infection or an uninfected control (not recorded which). The sequenced sample was whole blood. CDR3 coding DNA: TGTGCCAGCGGGGCCAACGTCCTGACTTTC. Its protein product is CASGANVLTF.